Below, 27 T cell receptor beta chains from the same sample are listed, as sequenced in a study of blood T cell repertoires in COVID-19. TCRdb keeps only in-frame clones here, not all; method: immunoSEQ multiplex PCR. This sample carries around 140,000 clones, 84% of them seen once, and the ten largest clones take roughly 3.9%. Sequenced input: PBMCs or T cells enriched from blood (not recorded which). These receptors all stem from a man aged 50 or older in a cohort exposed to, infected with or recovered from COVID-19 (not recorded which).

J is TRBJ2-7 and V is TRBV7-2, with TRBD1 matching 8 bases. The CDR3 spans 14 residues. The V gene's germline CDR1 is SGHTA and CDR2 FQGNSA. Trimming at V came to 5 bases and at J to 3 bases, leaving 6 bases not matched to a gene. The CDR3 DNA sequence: TGTGCCAGCAGCATCCAGGGGGCCGTCTACGAGCAGTACTTC. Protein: CASSIQGAVYEQYF.

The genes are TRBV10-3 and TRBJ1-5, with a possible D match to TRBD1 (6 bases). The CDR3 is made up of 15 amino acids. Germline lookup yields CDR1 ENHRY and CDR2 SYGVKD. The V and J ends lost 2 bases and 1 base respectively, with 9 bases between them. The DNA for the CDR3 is TGTGCCATCAGTGAGAAGGGGGGGAGCAATCAGCCCCAGCATTTT. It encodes CAISEKGGSNQPQHF.

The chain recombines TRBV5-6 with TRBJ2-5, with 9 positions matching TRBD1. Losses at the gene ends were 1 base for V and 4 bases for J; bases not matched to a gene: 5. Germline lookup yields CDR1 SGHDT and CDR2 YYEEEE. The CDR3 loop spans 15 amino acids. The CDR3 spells CASSLRQGGRETQYF. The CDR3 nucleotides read TGTGCCAGCAGCTTGAGACAGGGGGGTAGAGAGACCCAGTACTTC.

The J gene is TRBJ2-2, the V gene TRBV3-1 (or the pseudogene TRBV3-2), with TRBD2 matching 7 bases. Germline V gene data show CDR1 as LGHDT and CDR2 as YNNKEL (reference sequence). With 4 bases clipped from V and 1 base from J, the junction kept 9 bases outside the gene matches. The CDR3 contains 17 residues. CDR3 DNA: TGTGCCAGCAGCCGGGATAGGCTAGCGGAGAACACCGGGGAGCTGTTTTTT. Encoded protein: CASSRDRLAENTGELFF.

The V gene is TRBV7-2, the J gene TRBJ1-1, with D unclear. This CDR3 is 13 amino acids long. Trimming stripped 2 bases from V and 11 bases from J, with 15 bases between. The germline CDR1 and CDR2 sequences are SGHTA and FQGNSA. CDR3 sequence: CASSLRPEVNAFF. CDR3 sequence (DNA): TGTGCCAGCAGCTTAAGGCCAGAGGTGAACGCTTTCTTT.

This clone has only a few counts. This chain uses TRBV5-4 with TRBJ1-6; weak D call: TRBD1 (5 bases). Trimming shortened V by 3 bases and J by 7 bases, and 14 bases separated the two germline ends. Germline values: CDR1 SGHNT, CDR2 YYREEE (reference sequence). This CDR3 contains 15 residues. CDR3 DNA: TGTGCCAGCAGCTCCCGGGGGGAACCCAATTCACCCCTCCACTTT. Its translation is CASSSRGEPNSPLHF.

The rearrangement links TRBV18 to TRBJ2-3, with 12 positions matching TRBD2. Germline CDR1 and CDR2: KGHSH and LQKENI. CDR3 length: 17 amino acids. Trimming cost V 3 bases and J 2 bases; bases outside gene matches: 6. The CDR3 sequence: CASSPTRTSGITDTQYF. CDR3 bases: TGTGCCAGCTCACCCACCCGGACTAGCGGGATCACAGATACGCAGTATTTT.

CDR3 sequence (DNA): TGCGCCAGCAGTGAGGCGGAGCTCAATCAGCCCCAGCATTTT. It encodes CASSEAELNQPQHF. V is TRBV10-2 and J is TRBJ1-5; D gene uncertain. The V end lost 2 bases, the J end lost 3 bases, and 8 bases lay between the germline ends. CDR1 is WSHSY, CDR2 SAAADI, per germline. The CDR3 totals 14 residues.

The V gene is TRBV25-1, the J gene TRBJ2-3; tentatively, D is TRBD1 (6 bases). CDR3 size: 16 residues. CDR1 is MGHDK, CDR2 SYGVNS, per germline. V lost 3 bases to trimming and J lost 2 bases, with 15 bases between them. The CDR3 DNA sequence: TGTGCCAGCAGTGACTACGACAGGTTTCACACAGATACGCAGTATTTT. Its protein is CASSDYDRFHTDTQYF.

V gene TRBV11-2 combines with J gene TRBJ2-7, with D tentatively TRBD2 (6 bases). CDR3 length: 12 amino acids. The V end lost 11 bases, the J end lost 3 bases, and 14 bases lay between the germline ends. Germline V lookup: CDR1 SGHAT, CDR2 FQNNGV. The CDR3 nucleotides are TGTGCCTGGGGGGAGGCGGACTACGAGCAGTACTTC. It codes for CAWGEADYEQYF.

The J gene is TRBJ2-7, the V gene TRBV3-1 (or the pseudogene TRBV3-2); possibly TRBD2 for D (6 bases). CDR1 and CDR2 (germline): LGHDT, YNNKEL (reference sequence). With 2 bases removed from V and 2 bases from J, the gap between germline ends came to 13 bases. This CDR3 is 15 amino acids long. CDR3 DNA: TGTGCCAGCAGCCAAACCGGCGCGGGACCCTACGAGCAGTACTTC. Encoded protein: CASSQTGAGPYEQYF.

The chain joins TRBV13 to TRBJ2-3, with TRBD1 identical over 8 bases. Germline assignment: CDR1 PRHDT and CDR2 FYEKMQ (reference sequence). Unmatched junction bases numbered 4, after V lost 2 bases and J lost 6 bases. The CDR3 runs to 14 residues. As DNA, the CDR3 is TGTGCCAGCAGCTTAAGGACAGGGAGGGATACGCAGTATTTT. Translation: CASSLRTGRDTQYF.

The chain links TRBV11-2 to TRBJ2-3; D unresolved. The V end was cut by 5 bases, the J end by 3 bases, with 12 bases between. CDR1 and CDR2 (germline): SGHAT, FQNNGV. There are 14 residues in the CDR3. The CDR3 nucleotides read TGTGCCAGCAGCCCCCGACTCGGGACAGATACGCAGTATTTT. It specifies CASSPRLGTDTQYF.

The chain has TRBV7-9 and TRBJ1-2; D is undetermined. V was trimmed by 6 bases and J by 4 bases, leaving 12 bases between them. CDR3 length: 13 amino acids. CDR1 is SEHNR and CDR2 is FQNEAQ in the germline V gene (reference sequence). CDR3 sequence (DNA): TGTGCCAGCAGAGGGCAGGAGGGCTATGGCTACACCTTC. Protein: CASRGQEGYGYTF.

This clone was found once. The CDR3 bases are TGTGCCAGCGGAGTCGGGGGGGAAGGCACTGAAGCTTTCTTT. Amino acid sequence: CASGVGGEGTEAFF. This chain uses TRBV14 with TRBJ1-1, with D perhaps matching TRBD1 (5 bases). Germline CDR1 and CDR2: SGHDN and FVKESK. V lost 8 bases, J lost 4 bases, and 17 bases lay in between. The CDR3 sequence is 14 residues long.

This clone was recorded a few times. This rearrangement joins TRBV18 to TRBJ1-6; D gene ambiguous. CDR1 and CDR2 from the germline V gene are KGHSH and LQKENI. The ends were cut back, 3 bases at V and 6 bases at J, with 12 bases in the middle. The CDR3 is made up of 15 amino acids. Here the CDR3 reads CASSPGGSANSPLHF. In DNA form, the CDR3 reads TGTGCCAGCTCACCGGGCGGGAGTGCTAATTCACCCCTCCACTTT.

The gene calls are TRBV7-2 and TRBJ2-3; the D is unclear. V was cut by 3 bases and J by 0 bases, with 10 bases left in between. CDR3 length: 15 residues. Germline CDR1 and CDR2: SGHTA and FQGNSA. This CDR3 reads CASSFARVSTDTQYF. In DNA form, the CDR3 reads TGTGCCAGCAGCTTCGCCCGAGTTAGCACAGATACGCAGTATTTT. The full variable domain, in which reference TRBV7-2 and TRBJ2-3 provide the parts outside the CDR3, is GAGVSQSPSNKVTEKGKDVELRCDPISGHTALYWYRQSLGQGLEFLIYFQGNSAPDKSGLPSDRFSAERTGGSVSTLTIQRTQQEDSAVYLCASSFARVSTDTQYFGPGTRLTVL.

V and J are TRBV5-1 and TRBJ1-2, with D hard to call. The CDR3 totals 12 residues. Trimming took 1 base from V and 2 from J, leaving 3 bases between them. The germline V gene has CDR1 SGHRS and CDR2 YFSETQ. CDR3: CASSLSNYGYTF. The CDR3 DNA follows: TGCGCCAGCAGCTTGTCGAACTATGGCTACACCTTC.

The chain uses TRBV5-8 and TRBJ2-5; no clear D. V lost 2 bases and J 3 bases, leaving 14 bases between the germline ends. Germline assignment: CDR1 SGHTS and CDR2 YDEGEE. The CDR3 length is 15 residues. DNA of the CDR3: TGTGCCAGCAGCTTCTCGAACAGAGAGAAAGAGACCCAGTACTTC. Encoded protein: CASSFSNREKETQYF.

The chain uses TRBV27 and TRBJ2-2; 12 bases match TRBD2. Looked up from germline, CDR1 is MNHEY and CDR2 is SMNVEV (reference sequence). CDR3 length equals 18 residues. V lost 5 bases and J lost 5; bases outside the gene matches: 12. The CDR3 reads CASSPHLLAGGGTGELFF. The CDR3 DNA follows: TGTGCCAGCAGTCCCCACCTACTAGCGGGAGGCGGGACCGGGGAGCTGTTTTTT.

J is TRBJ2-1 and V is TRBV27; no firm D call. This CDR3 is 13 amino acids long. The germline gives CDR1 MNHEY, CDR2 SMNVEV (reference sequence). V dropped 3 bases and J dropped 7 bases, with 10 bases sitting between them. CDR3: CASSLHFYNEQFF. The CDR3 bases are TGTGCCAGCAGTTTGCACTTCTATAATGAGCAGTTCTTC.

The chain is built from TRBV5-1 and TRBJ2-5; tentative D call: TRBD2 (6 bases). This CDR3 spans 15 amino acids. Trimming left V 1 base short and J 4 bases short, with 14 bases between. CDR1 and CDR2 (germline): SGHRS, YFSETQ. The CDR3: CASSLLVLGGETQYF. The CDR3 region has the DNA TGCGCCAGCAGCTTGCTCGTCCTGGGGGGAGAGACCCAGTACTTC.

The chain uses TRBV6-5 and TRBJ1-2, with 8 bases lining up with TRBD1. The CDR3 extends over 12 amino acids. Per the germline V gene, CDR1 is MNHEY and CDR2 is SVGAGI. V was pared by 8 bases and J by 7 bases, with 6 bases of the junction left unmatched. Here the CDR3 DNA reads TGTGCCAGCCGGACAGGGTCGGGTGGCTACACCTTC. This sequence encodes CASRTGSGGYTF.

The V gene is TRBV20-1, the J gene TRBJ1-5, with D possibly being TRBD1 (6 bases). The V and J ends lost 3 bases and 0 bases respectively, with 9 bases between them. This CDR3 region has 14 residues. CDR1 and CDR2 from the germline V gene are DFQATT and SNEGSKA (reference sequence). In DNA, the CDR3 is TGCAGTGCTAGTACAGGGAATAGCAATCAGCCCCAGCATTTT. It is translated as CSASTGNSNQPQHF.

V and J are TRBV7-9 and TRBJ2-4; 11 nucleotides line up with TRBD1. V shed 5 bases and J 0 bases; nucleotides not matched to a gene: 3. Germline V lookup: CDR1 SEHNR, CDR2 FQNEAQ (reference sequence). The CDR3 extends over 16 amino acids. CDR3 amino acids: CASSRTGGLAKNIQYF. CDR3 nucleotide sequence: TGTGCCAGCAGCAGGACAGGGGGCCTAGCCAAAAACATTCAGTACTTC.

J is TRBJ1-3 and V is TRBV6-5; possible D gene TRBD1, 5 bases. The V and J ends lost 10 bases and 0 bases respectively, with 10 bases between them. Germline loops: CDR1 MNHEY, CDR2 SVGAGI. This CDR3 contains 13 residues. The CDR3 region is CATRQRSGNTIYF. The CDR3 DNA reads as TGTGCCACCCGACAGCGCTCTGGAAACACCATATATTTT.

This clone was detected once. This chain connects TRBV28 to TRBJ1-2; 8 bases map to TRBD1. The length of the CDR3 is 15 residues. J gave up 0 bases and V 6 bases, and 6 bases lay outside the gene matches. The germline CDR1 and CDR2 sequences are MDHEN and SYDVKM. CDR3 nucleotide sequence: TGTGCCAGCAGCACAGGGGGGTGGGCTAACTATGGCTACACCTTC. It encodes CASSTGGWANYGYTF.